Shown below are 21 T cell receptor beta chains from a single sample sequenced in a study of cytomegalovirus exposure and HLA in healthy donors. PCR involved 60 Vbeta and 13 Jbeta primers. The table came from immunoSEQ multiplex PCR; TCRdb's copy has only in-frame clones and leaves some out. The sample records some 130,000 clones, roughly four fifths being singletons. The sequencing input was PBMCs. All receptors derive from a woman aged 35 to 49 in good health and CMV-seropositive.

This clone is a singleton in its sample. The CDR3 region has the DNA TGTGCCAGCAGCTTGTCTGCGGGATCCGAGCAGTACTTC. Its translation is CASSLSAGSEQYF. V and J are TRBV5-4 and TRBJ2-7, with D possibly matching TRBD2 (6 bases). The CDR3 is 13 residues long. From germline, CDR1 is SGHNT and CDR2 YYREEE (reference sequence). V lost 1 base to trimming and J lost 6 bases, with 11 bases between them.

This clone occurred once. The V call is TRBV5-6, the J call TRBJ2-1; D call uncertain. There are 15 residues in the CDR3. V shed 0 bases and J shed 4 bases, with 11 bases lying between them. CDR1 and CDR2 (germline): SGHDT, YYEEEE. The CDR3: CASSLERTRYNEQFF. CDR3 DNA: TGTGCCAGCAGCTTGGAACGAACAAGATACAATGAGCAGTTCTTC.

The gene calls are TRBV7-9 and TRBJ2-1; 9 bases line up with TRBD2. The V gene's germline CDR1 is SEHNR and CDR2 FQNEAQ (reference sequence). This CDR3 has 17 residues. Unmatched junction bases numbered 4, after V lost 1 base and J lost 0 bases. The CDR3: CASSLVGSGSSYNEQFF. CDR3 bases: TGTGCCAGCAGCTTAGTGGGTAGCGGGAGCTCCTACAATGAGCAGTTCTTC.

This chain uses TRBV6-4 with TRBJ1-5, with a weak D call TRBD1 (6 bases). Per germline, CDR1 MRHNA and CDR2 SNTAGT. V lost 4 bases and J lost 7, with 14 bases in between. The CDR3 has 14 amino acids. The CDR3 nucleotides are TGTGCCAGCAGTGTTACAGGGACGGGCCAGCCCCAGCATTTT. This sequence encodes CASSVTGTGQPQHF.

The count of this clone is one. V is TRBV27 and J is TRBJ2-3; maybe TRBD1 (5 bases). CDR1 MNHEY and CDR2 SMNVEV come from the germline V gene (reference sequence). CDR3 length equals 16 residues. Trimming pared 1 base from V and 2 bases from J, leaving 13 bases between. The CDR3 sequence: CASSLWVDSPTDTQYF. DNA for the CDR3: TGTGCCAGCAGTTTATGGGTCGACAGCCCCACAGATACGCAGTATTTT.

This rearrangement joins TRBV6-5 to TRBJ1-1, with 10 bases matching TRBD1. Germline CDR1 reads MNHEY; CDR2 reads SVGAGI. With V trimmed by 5 bases and J by 6 bases, 3 bases remained unmatched. The CDR3 has 13 residues. The CDR3 region is CASSSGQGAEAFF. CDR3 nucleotide sequence: TGTGCCAGCAGTAGTGGACAGGGGGCTGAAGCTTTCTTT.

The chain recombines TRBV6-1 with TRBJ1-4; D gene uncertain. CDR1 and CDR2 (germline): MNHNS, SASEGT. With 0 bases removed from V and 5 bases from J, the gap between germline ends came to 7 bases. This CDR3 has 14 amino acids. CDR3 residues: CASSEARRNEKLFF. CDR3 bases: TGTGCCAGCAGTGAAGCGAGGCGGAATGAAAAACTGTTTTTT.

This chain uses TRBV27 with TRBJ1-6; D call uncertain. V was trimmed by 2 bases and J by 0 bases, leaving 5 bases between them. Per the germline V gene, CDR1 is MNHEY and CDR2 is SMNVEV (reference sequence). The CDR3 runs to 15 residues. The chain's CDR3 is CASSLGSSYNSPLHF. CDR3 nucleotides: TGTGCCAGCAGTTTAGGGAGCTCCTATAATTCACCCCTCCACTTT.

J is TRBJ2-1 and V is TRBV5-6, with 7 bases matching TRBD2. V was pared by 2 bases and J by 4 bases, with 6 bases of the junction left unmatched. This CDR3 has 15 amino acids. The germline gives CDR1 SGHDT, CDR2 YYEEEE. The CDR3 region has the DNA TGTGCCAGCAGCTTAGGGGAGGGCCTTTACAATGAGCAGTTCTTC. It yields the protein CASSLGEGLYNEQFF. The full variable domain, its missing parts supplied by reference TRBV5-6 and TRBJ2-1, is DAGVTQSPTHLIKTRGQQVTLRCSPKSGHDTVSWYQQALGQGPQFIFQYYEEEERQRGNFPDRFSGHQFPNYSSELNVNALLLGDSALYLCASSLGEGLYNEQFFGPGTRLTVL.

The rearrangement uses TRBV18 and TRBJ2-3; 7 positions agree with TRBD2. With 10 bases clipped from V and 2 bases from J, the junction kept 12 bases outside the gene matches. This CDR3 region has 15 residues. The germline V gene has CDR1 KGHSH and CDR2 LQKENI. CDR3: CATRDTSEATDTQYF. Here the CDR3 DNA reads TGTGCCACTCGAGATACTAGCGAGGCCACAGATACGCAGTATTTT.

The rearrangement uses TRBV7-3 and TRBJ2-1; D not resolved. Trimming stripped 3 bases from V and 4 bases from J, with 7 bases between. CDR1 is SGHTA and CDR2 is FQGTGA in the germline V gene. This CDR3 is 13 amino acids long. CDR3 in amino acids: CASSFYGYNEQFF. In nucleotides, the CDR3 is TGTGCCAGCAGCTTTTACGGGTACAATGAGCAGTTCTTC.

This CDR3 reads CASSLYWSSGANTGELFF. The CDR3 DNA reads as TGTGCCAGCAGCTTATACTGGTCTAGCGGCGCAAACACCGGGGAGCTGTTTTTT. This chain uses TRBV7-2 with TRBJ2-2, with 7 bases lining up with TRBD2. The length of the CDR3 is 18 residues. The V segment lost 2 bases and the J segment 2 bases; nucleotides outside the gene matches: 11. Germline CDR1 is SGHTA and CDR2 is FQGNSA. The complete variable domain, with remaining parts taken from reference TRBV7-2 and TRBJ2-2, reads GAGVSQSPSNKVTEKGKDVELRCDPISGHTALYWYRQSLGQGLEFLIYFQGNSAPDKSGLPSDRFSAERTGGSVSTLTIQRTQQEDSAVYLCASSLYWSSGANTGELFFGEGSRLTVL.

V usage is TRBV6-1 and J usage is TRBJ2-7, with a weak D call TRBD1 (7 bases). The V end was cut by 1 base, the J end by 7 bases, with 14 bases between. CDR3 size: 14 residues. CDR1 is MNHNS, CDR2 SASEGT, per germline. The CDR3 reads CASSEVEGAGEQYF. The CDR3 nucleotides are TGTGCCAGCAGTGAAGTTGAGGGGGCGGGGGAGCAGTACTTC.

The chain links TRBV19 to TRBJ2-7; 10 bases line up with TRBD2. This CDR3 is built from 16 residues. The germline gives CDR1 LNHDA, CDR2 SQIVND (reference sequence). V shed 3 bases, J shed 4 bases, and the junction held 9 bases outside the gene matches. The CDR3 region has the DNA TGTGCCAGTAGTATCGCATCCGGGACTAGCGATTACGAGCAGTACTTC. As protein: CASSIASGTSDYEQYF.

The chain combines TRBV7-9 with TRBJ2-5; 10 bases align to TRBD2. This CDR3 comprises 14 residues. Trimming cost V 4 bases and J 1 base; bases outside gene matches: 0. Per germline, CDR1 SEHNR and CDR2 FQNEAQ (reference sequence). CDR3 bases: TGTGCCAGCAGCTGGACTAGCGGCCAAGAGACCCAGTACTTC. Protein: CASSWTSGQETQYF.

The chain links TRBV27 to TRBJ2-2; 9 bases map to TRBD1. The germline V gene has CDR1 MNHEY and CDR2 SMNVEV (reference sequence). CDR3 length: 17 amino acids. The V gene end was trimmed by 7 bases and the J gene end by 5 bases; junction bases not matched to a gene: 14. CDR3 coding DNA: TGTGCCAGCAAGGGGCGAGCCGGGACAGGGAATACCGGGGAGCTGTTTTTT. It yields the protein CASKGRAGTGNTGELFF.

The chain recombines TRBV27 with TRBJ2-1; 9 bases fit TRBD2. This CDR3 region has 17 residues. Trimming at V came to 5 bases and at J to 3 bases, leaving 11 bases not matched to a gene. Germline CDR1 MNHEY, CDR2 SMNVEV (reference sequence). The CDR3 DNA follows: TGTGCCAGCAGTCAAAATAGCGGGAGAGTGGTCTACAATGAGCAGTTCTTC. Amino acid sequence: CASSQNSGRVVYNEQFF.

The rearrangement uses TRBV28 and TRBJ1-5; 10 positions agree with TRBD1. The CDR3 contains 15 residues. CDR1 and CDR2 from the germline V gene are MDHEN and SYDVKM. V lost 4 bases, J lost 9 bases, and 9 bases stayed unmatched. The CDR3 loop is CASSSGTGEGRPQHF. The CDR3 nucleotides are TGTGCCAGCAGTTCCGGGACAGGGGAGGGGCGGCCCCAGCATTTT.

The V and J genes are TRBV10-3 and TRBJ1-2, with TRBD1 as a possible D gene (5 bases). The CDR3 totals 14 residues. Germline V gives CDR1 ENHRY, CDR2 SYGVKD. CDR3 protein: CVSSRVQGEDGYTF. The CDR3, as DNA: TGTGTCTCTAGTCGGGTGCAGGGCGAGGATGGCTACACCTTC.

J is TRBJ2-7 and V is TRBV5-1, with 10 bases aligning to TRBD1. Germline CDR1 reads SGHRS; CDR2 reads YFSETQ. J was trimmed by 3 bases and V by 0 bases; bases with no gene match: 3. This CDR3 region has 15 residues. CDR3 loop: CASSLGGQGFYEQYF. As DNA, the CDR3 is TGCGCCAGCAGCTTGGGGGGACAGGGGTTCTACGAGCAGTACTTC.

The rearrangement uses TRBV5-6 and TRBJ2-7; maybe TRBD2 (6 bases). CDR1 SGHDT and CDR2 YYEEEE come from the germline V gene. Trimming took off 1 base at V and 4 bases at J, with 15 bases between the two ends. There are 15 residues in the CDR3. The CDR3 sequence is CASSLYPDGGYEQYF. DNA of the CDR3: TGTGCCAGCAGCTTGTACCCGGACGGGGGTTACGAGCAGTACTTC.